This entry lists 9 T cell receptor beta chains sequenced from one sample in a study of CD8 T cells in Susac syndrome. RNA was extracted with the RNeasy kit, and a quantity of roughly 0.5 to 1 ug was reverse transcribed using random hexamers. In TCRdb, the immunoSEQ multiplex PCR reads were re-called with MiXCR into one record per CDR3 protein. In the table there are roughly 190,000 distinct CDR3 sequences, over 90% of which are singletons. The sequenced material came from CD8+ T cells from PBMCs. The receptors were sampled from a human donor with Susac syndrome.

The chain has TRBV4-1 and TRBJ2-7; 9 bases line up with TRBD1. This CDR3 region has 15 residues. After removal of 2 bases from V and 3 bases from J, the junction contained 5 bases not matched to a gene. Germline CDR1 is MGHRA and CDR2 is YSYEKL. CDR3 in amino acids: CASSQLQGANYEQYF. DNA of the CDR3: TGCGCCAGCAGCCAACTACAGGGGGCGAACTACGAGCAGTACTTC.

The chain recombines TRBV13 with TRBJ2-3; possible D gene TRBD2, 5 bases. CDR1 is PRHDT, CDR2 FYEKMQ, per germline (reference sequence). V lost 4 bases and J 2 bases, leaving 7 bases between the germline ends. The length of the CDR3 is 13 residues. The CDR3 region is CASSSGLTDTQYF. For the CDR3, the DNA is TGTGCCAGCAGCTCCGGACTCACAGATACGCAGTATTTT. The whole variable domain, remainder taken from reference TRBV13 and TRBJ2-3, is AAGVIQSPRHLIKEKRETATLKCYPIPRHDTVYWYQQGPGQDPQFLISFYEKMQSDKGSIPDRFSAQQFSDYHSELNMSSLELGDSALYFCASSSGLTDTQYFGPGTRLTVL.

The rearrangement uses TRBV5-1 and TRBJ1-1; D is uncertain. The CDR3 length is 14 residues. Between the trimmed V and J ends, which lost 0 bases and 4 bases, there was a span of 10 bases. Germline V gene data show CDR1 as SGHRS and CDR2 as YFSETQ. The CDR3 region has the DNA TGCGCCAGCAGCTTGGGTCAGGAATCCACTGAAGCTTTCTTT. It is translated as CASSLGQESTEAFF.

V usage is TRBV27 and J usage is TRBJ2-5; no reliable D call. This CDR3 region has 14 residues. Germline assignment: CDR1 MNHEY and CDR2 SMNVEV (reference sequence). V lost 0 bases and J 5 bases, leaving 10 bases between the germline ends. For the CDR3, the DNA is TGTGCCAGCAGTTTATCGACTGGGTTCGAGACCCAGTACTTC. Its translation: CASSLSTGFETQYF.

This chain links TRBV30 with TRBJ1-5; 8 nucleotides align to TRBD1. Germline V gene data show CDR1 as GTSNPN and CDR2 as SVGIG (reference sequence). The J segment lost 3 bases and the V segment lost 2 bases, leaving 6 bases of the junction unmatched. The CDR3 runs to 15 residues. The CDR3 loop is CAWSITGGNNQPQHF. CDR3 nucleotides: TGTGCCTGGAGTATCACAGGGGGAAACAATCAGCCCCAGCATTTT.

The DNA of the CDR3 is TGCAGTGCTTCCTCTGGACCGAACACTGAAGCTTTCTTT. Its translation: CSASSGPNTEAFF. The genes are TRBV20-1 and TRBJ1-1; D uncertain. Trimming removed 5 bases from V and 1 base from J, with 11 bases in between. Germline-derived CDR1 and CDR2 are DFQATT and SNEGSKA (reference sequence). This CDR3 has 13 residues.

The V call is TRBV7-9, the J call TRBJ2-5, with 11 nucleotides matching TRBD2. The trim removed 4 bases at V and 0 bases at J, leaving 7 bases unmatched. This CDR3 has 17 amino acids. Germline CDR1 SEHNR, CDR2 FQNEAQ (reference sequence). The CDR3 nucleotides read TGTGCCAGCAGCTCAGCTGGACTAGCGGGCTACCAAGAGACCCAGTACTTC. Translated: CASSSAGLAGYQETQYF.

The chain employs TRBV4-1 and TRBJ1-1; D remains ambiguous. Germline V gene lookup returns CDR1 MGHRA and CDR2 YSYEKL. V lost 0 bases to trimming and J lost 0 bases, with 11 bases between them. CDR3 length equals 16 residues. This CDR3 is CASSQDGFPLNTEAFF. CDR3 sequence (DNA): TGCGCCAGCAGCCAAGATGGGTTTCCACTGAACACTGAAGCTTTCTTT.

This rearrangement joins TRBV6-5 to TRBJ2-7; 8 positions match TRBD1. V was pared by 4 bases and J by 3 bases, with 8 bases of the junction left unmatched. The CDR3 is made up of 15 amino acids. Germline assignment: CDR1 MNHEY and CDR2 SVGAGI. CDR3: CASSSPDRGDYEQYF. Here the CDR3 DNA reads TGTGCCAGCAGTTCACCAGACAGGGGAGACTACGAGCAGTACTTC.